What follows are 8 T cell receptor beta chains derived from one specimen sequenced in a study of T cell clonality in common variable immunodeficiency. Broader study findings: Fewer deletions and N-nucleotide insertions were reportedly seen in common variable immunodeficiency TCR beta sequences.

These receptors' targets are unknown. The protocol was immunoSEQ multiplex PCR, while the TCRdb copy is restricted to in-frame clones and leaves out a portion. The ten most abundant clones cover over 4.5% of a sample with over 15,000 clones. The sample comprised peripheral blood mononuclear cells. These receptors were taken from a human donor with common variable immunodeficiency.

Concerning this clone: The read ends 3 residues before the CDR3 terminus; that terminus is restored from the germline J gene. The chain combines TRBV2 with TRBJ2-3; 11 positions agree with TRBD2. The V gene end was trimmed by 6 bases and the J gene end by 7 bases; junction bases not matched to a gene: 6. The CDR3 loop spans 14 amino acids. The germline V gene has CDR1 SNHLY and CDR2 FYNNEI. The part of the CDR3 DNA that was read is TGTGCCAGCAGCGTGGGGACTAGCGGTAATACG. Protein product: CASSVGTSGNT. The full-length CDR3 reads as CASSVGTSGNTQYF.

Comments on this clone: With the read ending 3 residues before the CDR3 end, the germline J gene is used to fill in that end. This chain links TRBV7-8 with TRBJ2-3; 7 bases map to TRBD2. There are 15 residues in the CDR3. Germline CDR1 is SGHVS and CDR2 is FQNEAQ. Unmatched junction bases numbered 4, after V lost 0 bases and J lost 4 bases. Partial CDR3 DNA: TGTGCCAGCAGCTTAGCGGGAGGGGCCCCAGATACG. Encoded protein: CASSLAGGAPDT. The CDR3 as a whole reads CASSLAGGAPDTQYF.

A word on this clone: Read data end 3 residues before the CDR3 end; the end is taken from the germline J gene. The chain is built from TRBV7-2 and TRBJ2-1; 10 positions agree with TRBD2. The CDR3 runs 15 residues. The germline CDR1 and CDR2 sequences are SGHTA and FQGNSA. With V trimmed by 3 bases and J by 7 bases, 6 bases remained unmatched. This CDR3 reads CASSFGLAAGNEQFF. Incomplete CDR3 DNA: TGTGCCAGCAGCTTCGGACTAGCGGCGGGTAATGAG.

Notes on this clone: The missing CDR3 end, 3 residues past where the read stops, is filled in from the germline J gene. The V call is TRBV30, the J call TRBJ1-6; the match to TRBD1 covers 8 bases. Per the germline V gene, CDR1 is GTSNPN and CDR2 is SVGIG (reference sequence). V was clipped by 4 bases and J by 8 bases; unmatched bases: 7. The CDR3 has 14 residues. The CDR3 protein is CAWTLTGAHSPLHF. CDR3 bases read: TGTGCCTGGACTCTGACAGGGGCCCATTCACCC.

Remarks on this clone: The sequenced fragment ends 3 residues before the CDR3 boundary, so the rest is inferred from the germline J gene. V and J are TRBV7-9 and TRBJ1-4, with TRBD1 matching over 7 bases. The V segment lost 5 bases and the J segment 7 bases; nucleotides outside the gene matches: 7. The CDR3 is 14 amino acids. Germline lookup yields CDR1 SEHNR and CDR2 FQNEAQ (reference sequence). The covered CDR3 bases are TGTGCCAGCAGCATCAGGGGGAAAGGTGAAAAA. It translates to CASSIRGKGEK. The entire CDR3 protein is CASSIRGKGEKLFF.

With respect to this clone: Read sequence stops 3 residues before the CDR3 end, and the germline J gene provides the missing end. This chain joins TRBV7-2 and TRBJ2-5; D uncertain. The CDR3 runs 11 residues. CDR1 and CDR2 (germline): SGHTA, FQGNSA. Deletions cut 2 bases from V and 5 bases from J, with 3 bases between. The CDR3 region is CASSLLETQYF. CDR3 DNA (partial): TGTGCCAGCAGCTTACTTGAGACC.

About this clone itself: The CDR3 end falls 3 residues outside the read, so it is completed with the germline J gene. The chain combines TRBV20-1 with TRBJ2-7; weak D call: TRBD2 (6 bases). In germline, CDR1 is DFQATT, CDR2 SNEGSKA (reference sequence). V gave up 5 bases and J gave up 5 bases, with 16 bases separating them. The CDR3 runs to 13 residues. CDR3 protein: CSAGRTGEDEQYF. The part of the CDR3 DNA that was read is TGCAGTGCTGGGCGGACGGGGGAGGACGAG.

As regards this clone: The observed sequence ends 3 residues before the CDR3 terminus, with the missing tail filled in from the germline J gene. This chain connects TRBV2 to TRBJ2-1; 7 bases line up with TRBD2. The germline gives CDR1 SNHLY, CDR2 FYNNEI. The CDR3 contains 13 residues. The V gene end was trimmed by 5 bases and the J gene end by 9 bases; junction bases not matched to a gene: 7. CDR3 bases read: TGTGCCAGCAGTAGCAGGGAGGGAAGTGAG. It encodes CASSSREGSE. From start to end, the CDR3 is CASSSREGSEQFF.